A selection of T cell receptor beta chains follows, all from one sample in a study of CD8+ T cells in alopecia areata. The data were produced by immunoSEQ multiplex PCR, yet TCRdb's version contains in-frame clones alone and is incomplete. This table has 100,000 to 150,000 clones, more than 40% appearing once. The source material was CD8+ T cells sorted from blood, sampled at week 0. These receptors all stem from a human donor with alopecia areata. Each CDR3 is given without its conserved first and last residue. Fields, in order: J gene, V gene, CDR3 protein.

TRBJ1-2 | TRBV5-1 | ASSFDRDYGYT
TRBJ1-1 | TRBV30 | AWSVLPGTEAF
- | TRBV5-1 | ASSQDQGGRVNEQY
TRBJ2-2 | TRBV30 | ACKIGHYTGELF
TRBJ2-7 | TRBV10-3 | AISNPGGEQY
TRBJ2-7 | TRBV30 | AWSLEGRDEQY
TRBJ2-3 | TRBV6-4 | ASSYSETDTQY
TRBJ2-7 | TRBV29-1 | SVERQGSYEQY
TRBJ1-1 | TRBV2 | ASNGQGAVNTEAF
TRBJ1-1 | TRBV29-1 | SVAAGDVGTEAF
TRBJ2-3 | TRBV7-6 | ASSPTSGGSAAQY
TRBJ2-7 | TRBV9 | ASSTSGTLYEQY
TRBJ2-5 | TRBV29-1 | SIEGGYQETQY
TRBJ2-7 | TRBV7-9 | ASSLISYEQY
TRBJ2-6 | TRBV27 | ASSAGANVLT
TRBJ2-2 | TRBV29-1 | SVSAGGRNTGELF
TRBJ1-2 | TRBV4-3 | ASSQGTGGSGYGYT
TRBJ2-7 | TRBV2 | ASSDAAGTSYEQY
TRBJ2-5 | TRBV5-1 | ASSFSAQETQY
TRBJ2-3 | TRBV4-1 | ASRQTSGADTQY
TRBJ1-2 | TRBV29-1 | SVPDSTSYGYT
TRBJ2-2 | TRBV6-5 | ASNPLGRNTGELF
TRBJ2-4 | TRBV7-8 | ASSLDRENIQY
TRBJ2-2 | TRBV5-4 | ASSHPGDLNTGELF
TRBJ2-7 | TRBV4-3 | ASSQNTGEIAYEQY
TRBJ2-2 | TRBV6-1 | ASSAGGETGELF
TRBJ2-1 | TRBV4-1 | VSSHGAGTYNEQF
TRBJ2-7 | TRBV5-1 | ASSLEDTFYEQY
TRBJ2-7 | TRBV9 | ASSVGTSGGYEQY
TRBJ1-1 | TRBV4-3 | ASSQDEAVGGTEAF
TRBJ1-1 | TRBV29-1 | SVEDPGRGNTEAF
TRBJ1-6 | TRBV25-1 | ASSEYNNSPLH
TRBJ2-3 | TRBV7-8 | ASSVGGGQTDTQY
TRBJ1-2 | TRBV29-1 | SAGPLTSGAHGYT
TRBJ1-1 | TRBV7-9 | ASSHPMNTEAF
TRBJ1-1 | TRBV6-5 | ASSQVMNTEAF
TRBJ2-7 | TRBV29-1 | SVEDRASYEQY
TRBJ1-5 | TRBV15 | ATSSDGTGALVSNQPQH
TRBJ1-5 | TRBV27 | ASRPGPNSNQPQH
TRBJ1-5 | TRBV6-5 | ASSSTGVKQPQH
TRBJ1-4 | TRBV30 | AWSPPRTGSEKLF
TRBJ2-7 | TRBV30 | AWSDTSYEQY
TRBJ2-7 | TRBV2 | ASSEAGGQLHEQY
TRBJ2-1 | TRBV9 | ASSVERGALNEQF
TRBJ2-1 | TRBV15 | ATSGQTWHEQF
TRBJ2-7 | TRBV5-6 | ASSFILRGYEQY
TRBJ1-1 | TRBV5-1 | ASSLVGGLDLAF
TRBJ1-2 | TRBV7-9 | ASSLEAPFNYGYT
TRBJ2-5 | TRBV29-1 | SVRSDGETQY
TRBJ2-3 | TRBV6-4 | ASSDGLSTDTQY
TRBJ2-5 | TRBV6-5 | ASSPRRYQETQY
TRBJ1-5 | TRBV13 | ASSLGGDTQPQH
TRBJ1-2 | TRBV6-5 | AAMPISGGYYGYT
TRBJ2-7 | TRBV5-6 | ASSADPVNEQY
TRBJ1-2 | TRBV9 | ASSVGLDGYT
TRBJ1-2 | TRBV9 | ASSSHTGLVYGYT
TRBJ2-2 | TRBV7-9 | ASSDDRLNTGELF